This record covers a single TCR beta chain. Antigen unknown. J lost 0 bases, V lost 4 bases, and 5 bases had no gene match. CDR1 LGHDT and CDR2 YNNKEL come from the germline V gene (reference sequence). CDR3 size: 15 residues. This was the immunoSEQ version 4 assay in survey mode. The method was immunoSEQ multiplex PCR; TCRdb's version includes in-frame clones alone and lacks a portion of them. The table records about 33,000 clones, roughly 80% of them present only once. This entry belongs to a study of persistence of HIV-infected CD4 T cells. Study findings and constraints: Compared with CD3/CD28-stimulated cells, CMV- and Gag-responding cells showed lower TCRbeta richness. Proviral oligoclonality tracked with TCR oligoclonality within the same sorted cells.

Stimulation used about 10 ug/mL lysate from CMV-infected fibroblasts. Memory cells lacking CD40L and CD69 with high CD45RO were sorted. Suppressive ART was started during chronic HIV-1 infection in these adults. The specimen comprised CD4+ T cells sorted from PBMCs after roughly 18-hour stimulation, sampled from a patient who received antiretroviral therapy. The sequence derives from an adult woman with HIV who was CMV-seropositive. This sequence joins TRBV3-1 (or the pseudogene TRBV3-2) and TRBJ1-1; 7 bases agree with TRBD1. The CDR3 region has the DNA TGTGCCAGCAGCCCGTCGGGGACAGTGAACACTGAAGCTTTCTTT. This translates into CASSPSGTVNTEAFF.